The rows below give T cell receptor beta chains drawn from one sample of a study of blood T cell repertoires in COVID-19. Measured with immunoSEQ multiplex PCR; TCRdb has only the in-frame clones, and not every one. The sample records about 35,000 clones, about 89% being singletons. Material: peripheral blood. These receptors originate from an elderly man with active COVID-19. CDR3s include the opening cysteine and the closing phenylalanine or tryptophan. Fields, in order: V gene, CDR3 length, CDR3 protein.

v_gene: TRBV11-3
len: 12
CDR3aa: CASSFGSGRQFF

v_gene: TRBV4-1
len: 15
CDR3aa: CASSQGGTGIGPQHF

v_gene: TRBV13
len: 15
CDR3aa: CASSTREGRFHTQYF

v_gene: TRBV18
len: 13
CDR3aa: CASSPFVNQPQHF

v_gene: TRBV24-1
len: 15
CDR3aa: CATSDPGGSSDEQFF

v_gene: TRBV27
len: 15
CDR3aa: CASSLSWSGWETQYF

v_gene: TRBV5-6
len: 13
CDR3aa: CASSLRWSTEAFF

v_gene: TRBV7-9
len: 16
CDR3aa: CASSLAGSYSGNTIYF

v_gene: TRBV4-3
len: 16
CDR3aa: CASSQGTGNSYNEQFF

v_gene: TRBV2
len: 15
CDR3aa: CASSGSLYRENEQFF

v_gene: TRBV12-3/TRBV12-4
len: 12
CDR3aa: CASSLPNSPLHF

v_gene: TRBV28
len: 15
CDR3aa: CASSTQGIRGTEAFF

v_gene: TRBV29-1
len: 13
CDR3aa: CSAGKAGGYEQYF

v_gene: TRBV28
len: 13
CDR3aa: CASSPTVAPEAFF

v_gene: TRBV25-1
len: 15
CDR3aa: CASSDPLAGAYEQYF

v_gene: TRBV29-1
len: 15
CDR3aa: CSVGKVGGPNTEAFF

v_gene: TRBV28
len: 16
CDR3aa: CASSLLGASGANVLTF

v_gene: TRBV7-6
len: 17
CDR3aa: CASSPSRDRGAKNIQYF

v_gene: TRBV28
len: 14
CDR3aa: CASSTWRSSYEQYF

v_gene: TRBV7-2
len: 15
CDR3aa: CASSSAYAWTGELFF

v_gene: TRBV6-6
len: 16
CDR3aa: CASSYSRFEGARGYTF

v_gene: TRBV11-3
len: 15
CDR3aa: CASSSAGGSQETQYF

v_gene: TRBV5-1
len: 16
CDR3aa: CASSNSLAGGWGEQFF

v_gene: TRBV4-3
len: 17
CDR3aa: CASSQDALAGITGELFF

v_gene: TRBV27
len: 16
CDR3aa: CASRQIGQGNTGELFF

v_gene: TRBV28
len: 16
CDR3aa: CASSLSGGNYYNEQFF

v_gene: TRBV28
len: 19
CDR3aa: CASNTNLPIAGVYTDTQYF

v_gene: TRBV7-9
len: 13
CDR3aa: CASSSTSVSGYTF

v_gene: TRBV27
len: 15
CDR3aa: CASSPGTGGYEKLFF

v_gene: TRBV18
len: 14
CDR3aa: CASSLQTGKETQYF

v_gene: TRBV7-2
len: 13
CDR3aa: CASSLDRRNGYTF

v_gene: TRBV3-1/TRBV3-2
len: 16
CDR3aa: CASSPGGTSGTDTQYF

v_gene: TRBV28
len: 17
CDR3aa: CASSPGGLGQGALGYTF

v_gene: TRBV14
len: 11
CDR3aa: CASSLYNEQFF

v_gene: TRBV6-4
len: 19
CDR3aa: CASSDSYLPTSRWGETQYF

v_gene: TRBV10-2
len: 12
CDR3aa: CASYSSAGELFF

v_gene: TRBV7-2
len: 15
CDR3aa: CASSRGSRASQEQYF

v_gene: TRBV2
len: 17
CDR3aa: CASSGWDIPRSSYEQYF